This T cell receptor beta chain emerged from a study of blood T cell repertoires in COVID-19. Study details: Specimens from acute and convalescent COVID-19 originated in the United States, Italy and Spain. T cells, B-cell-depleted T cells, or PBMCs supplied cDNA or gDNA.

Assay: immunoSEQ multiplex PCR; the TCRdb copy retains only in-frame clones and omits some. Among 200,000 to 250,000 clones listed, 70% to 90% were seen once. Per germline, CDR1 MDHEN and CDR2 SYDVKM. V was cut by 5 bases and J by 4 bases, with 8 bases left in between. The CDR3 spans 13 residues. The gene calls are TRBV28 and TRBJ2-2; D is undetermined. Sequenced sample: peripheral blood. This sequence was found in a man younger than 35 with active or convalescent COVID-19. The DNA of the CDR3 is TGTGCCAGCAGTCCTACTATCACCGGGGAGCTGTTTTTT. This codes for CASSPTITGELFF.